What follows are 8 T cell receptor beta chains derived from one specimen sequenced in a study of T-cell memory formation after mild COVID-19. MiXCR was run by TCRdb on the 5' RACE reads, yielding one entry per CDR3 protein. Of around 150,000 distinct CDR3 sequences in the sample, about a third are singletons; the top ten hold 12%. Sequenced input: PBMCs or a T cell subset sorted from them (not recorded which). The receptors come from an adult woman who had mild COVID-19 (a few samples of this study predate the infection). Cell type and time point are not known.

The chain links TRBV7-2 to TRBJ2-2; possibly TRBD2 for D (5 bases). From germline, CDR1 is SGHTA and CDR2 FQGNSA. V lost 3 bases and J lost 6, with 11 bases in between. This CDR3 comprises 14 residues. The CDR3, as DNA: TGTGCCAGCAGCTTTTCGGGGATCCCCGGGGAGCTGTTTTTT. Translation gives CASSFSGIPGELFF.

This rearrangement joins TRBV3-1 to TRBJ1-1; the match to TRBD1 covers 8 bases. The J segment lost 7 bases and the V segment lost 1 base, leaving 5 bases of the junction unmatched. CDR1 is LGHDT, CDR2 YNNKEL, per germline (reference sequence). The CDR3 sequence is 14 residues long. In nucleotides, the CDR3 is TGTGCCAGCAGCCAAGGGACAGGGAGGATTGAAGCTTTCTTT. It is translated as CASSQGTGRIEAFF.

The chain carries TRBV29-1 and TRBJ1-2; D remains unclear. Germline values: CDR1 SQVTM, CDR2 ANQGSEA. The CDR3 runs to 12 residues. V was pared by 7 bases and J by 2 bases, with 11 bases between. CDR3: CSGESENYGYTF. CDR3 nucleotide sequence: TGCAGCGGTGAGAGTGAGAACTATGGCTACACCTTC.

The chain employs TRBV7-8 and TRBJ2-1; D gene uncertain. The CDR3 loop spans 11 amino acids. The V end lost 4 bases, the J end lost 5 bases, and 3 bases lay between the germline ends. CDR1 is SGHVS, CDR2 FQNEAQ, per germline. CDR3 loop: CASSYHNEQFF. CDR3 nucleotide sequence: TGTGCCAGCAGCTACCACAATGAGCAGTTCTTC.

This clonotype was detected a few times. The chain employs TRBV12-3 or TRBV12-4 and TRBJ2-2; D possibly matches TRBD1 or TRBD2 (6 bases each). The length of the CDR3 is 13 residues. V lost 11 bases and J lost 4, with 14 bases in between. As DNA, the CDR3 is TGTGCCGTTGGGGGGCGGGGCACCGGGGAGCTGTTTTTT. This gives the protein CAVGGRGTGELFF.

This clonotype occurred a few times. The chain carries TRBV5-1 and TRBJ2-7; D unclear. Trimming shortened V by 1 base and J by 5 bases, and 7 bases separated the two germline ends. Germline CDR1 and CDR2: SGHRS and YFSETQ. The CDR3 totals 12 residues. CDR3 region: CASSLLADEQYF. The CDR3 DNA reads TGCGCCAGCAGCTTGTTGGCAGACGAGCAGTACTTC.

This clonotype occurred a few times. J is TRBJ2-7 and V is TRBV20-1, with 11 bases identical to TRBD2. Germline CDR1 and CDR2: DFQATT and SNEGSKA (reference sequence). The CDR3 spans 14 residues. V lost 2 bases and J lost 2; bases outside the gene matches: 2. The CDR3 loop reads CSARRGLAAYEQYF. In DNA, the CDR3 is TGCAGTGCTAGACGGGGACTAGCGGCCTACGAGCAGTACTTC.

The table lists this clonotype with a few counts. The V gene is TRBV7-2, the J gene TRBJ2-3; possible D gene TRBD2, 5 bases. V was pared by 5 bases and J by 4 bases, with 16 bases between. The CDR3 runs 15 residues. CDR1 and CDR2 (germline): SGHTA, FQGNSA. The CDR3 DNA reads as TGTGCCAGCAGCCCCACGGGGAGTATTGCAGATACGCAGTATTTT. This codes for CASSPTGSIADTQYF.